This T cell receptor beta chain derives from a study of early T cells in non-severe SARS-CoV-2 infection. The table lists this clonotype with a few counts. TCRdb used MiXCR to reprocess the 5' RACE reads, holding one entry per CDR3 protein. The sample records roughly 28,000 distinct CDR3 sequences, 3.5% to 4.5% being singletons. V gave up 3 bases and J gave up 2 bases; unmatched junction bases: 10. CDR1 is SGHTA, CDR2 FQGNSA, per germline. The CDR3 consists of 16 residues. The rearrangement uses TRBV7-2 and TRBJ2-7; 7 bases agree with TRBD2. This TCR was recovered from an adult who was a healthcare worker with PCR-confirmed SARS-CoV-2 infection or an uninfected control (not recorded which). Input material: whole blood. The CDR3: CASSFQAGTTPYEQYF. CDR3 DNA: TGTGCCAGCAGCTTTCAGGCCGGGACTACTCCCTACGAGCAGTACTTC.